The entry below gives a single TCR beta chain sequence along with its context. Antigen specificity is unknown. The table came from immunoSEQ multiplex PCR; TCRdb's copy has only in-frame clones and leaves some out. Of about 45,000 clones in the sample, around 74% were seen once. Antigen-specific CD4+ T cell clonotypes were called by their expansion after viral peptide-pool culture in ViraFEST. The authors isolated CD4+ T cells after ten to eleven days of culture. Between March and December 2020, the person had a SARS-CoV-2 infection that PCR confirmed. Wells of 1.8 million or so PBMC each were grown with around 10 IU/ml IL-2 and around 10 ug/ml peptides. Half the medium was swapped for IL-2 medium on days 3 and 7. The data derive from a study of vaccination effects on CD4 cells after COVID-19. In the study overall: Participants received two doses of either the BNT162b2 or mRNA-1273 vaccine. Samples were given by two convalescent patients 16 days and one week before vaccination.

This sequence was found in a human donor who had a prior SARS-CoV-2 infection. Specimen: CD4+ T cells from PBMCs cultured with a peptide pool, collected before COVID-19 vaccination.

CDR3: CASTNNRGRGNTIYF. CDR3 nucleotide sequence: TGTGCCAGCACCAACAACCGGGGAAGGGGAAACACCATATATTTT. The chain employs TRBV3-1 (or the pseudogene TRBV3-2) and TRBJ1-3; no clear D. The length of the CDR3 is 15 residues. Germline CDR1 LGHDT, CDR2 YNNKEL (reference sequence). V was shortened by 7 bases and J by 4 bases, with 17 bases between the two germline ends.